This note documents a single T cell receptor beta chain sequence. Its recognized antigen is unknown. The record has no base qualities; no much larger clone is one base away. TCRbeta CDR3 regions were amplified from genomic DNA using the immunoSEQ Assay, a bias-controlled multiplex PCR. Per the original workflow: The number of nucleated cells in each sample was estimated by amplification of reference gene primers within the assay. To quantify the absolute abundance of each unique TCRbeta CDR3 rearrangement, sequence reads were collapsed and filtered. For each sample, productive Simpson clonality was calculated as the square root of Simpson's diversity index over productive rearrangements. TCRdb retrieved this table from immuneACCESS and kept in-frame rearrangements only. Not all clones are present; in checked studies, unresolved V genes account for under half, and no reason is known for the remainder. That table furnishes V, J and clone size, whereas the DNA furnished D and trimming. This sample has about 230,000 clones in its table, and approximately 87% of those were observed once. The top ten constitute approximately 2.8% of the sample.

This sample stems from a study of blood T cell repertoires in COVID-19 (dated by TCRdb to between 2020 and 2021). With regard to the full study: For ImmuneRACE Cohort 3, a participant was defined as recovered based on two consecutive negative NP/OP PCR tests, clearance by a healthcare professional, or resolution of symptoms. The samples were drawn from the first 160 participants of the ongoing ImmuneRACE study and from 950 to 1,500 subjects provided by 6 global collaborators. Samples covering the acute and convalescent phases of COVID-19 were provided by collaborators in the United States, Italy and Spain. Nearly every sample came with metadata listing a de-identified subject ID, COVID-19 status, age in years and sex. Where HLA class I and class II types were available, the types were taken from metadata supplied by the sample provider, not from assay-based typing. Deeply sampled blood TCRbeta repertoires from subjects exposed to, actively infected with, or recovered from COVID-19 were included in the dataset. The prospective study material was composed of cDNA or gDNA derived from T cells, B-cell-depleted T cells, or PBMCs. A freely available public database, intended as a resource for researchers studying the immune response to SARS-CoV-2, is where the repertoires were released.

Participants in the prospective study were enrolled through a virtual design, were aged about 18 to 100 years, and lived in roughly 25 United States geographic areas. Cohort assignment in the prospective study relied on participant-reported clinical history from a screening survey and a study questionnaire. In the prospective study, mobile phlebotomists collected whole blood, serum and a nasopharyngeal or oropharyngeal swab from each participant. Prospective study participants could optionally give additional blood draws and questionnaires over an approximately 2-month period. Prospective study blood samples were shipped either frozen or at room temperature before DNA extraction. CDR1 is given as SGHNT and CDR2 as YYREEE, both from the germline V gene (reference sequence). The cysteine opens and the phenylalanine closes a CDR3 of 15 amino acids. The DNA shown is the 45-base CDR3, in frame from base 1. Germline trimming amounts to 2 bases on V and 1 base on J, with 5 as the count of junction bases outside the gene matches.

On the study overall, not on this receptor specifically: Clinical and demographic metadata were provided uncurated, with the amount varying by source and participant.

The origin of this receptor is a woman aged 50 to 60 in a cohort exposed to, infected with or recovered from COVID-19 (not recorded which). The chain employs TRBV5-4 and TRBJ1-2; TRBD1 aligns with 7 central bases. What was sequenced was PBMCs or T cells enriched from blood (not recorded which). The nucleotide sequence is given as TGTGCCAGCAGCTTAAGGACAGGCCATAACTATGGCTACACCTTC. Protein translation: CASSLRTGHNYGYTF. Extended through the reference TRBV5-4 and TRBJ1-2 proteins, this CDR3 yields the full variable domain: ETGVTQSPTHLIKTRGQQVTLRCSSQSGHNTVSWYQQALGQGPQFIFQYYREEENGRGNFPPRFSGLQFPNYSSELNVNALELDDSALYLCASSLRTGHNYGYTFGSGTRLTVV.